This is a list of T cell receptor beta chains from one sample in a study of blood T cell repertoires in COVID-19. TCRdb keeps only in-frame clones here, not all; method: immunoSEQ multiplex PCR. This sample yields approximately 470,000 clones, of which 75% to 90% are seen a single time; about 0.65% belongs to the top ten. Source material: PBMCs or T cells enriched from blood (not recorded which). The receptors come from a woman between 18 and 29 years old who had recovered from COVID-19. CDR3s include the opening cysteine and the closing phenylalanine or tryptophan.

V: TRBV7-6
CDR3: CASSLYTGPKNEKLFF

V: TRBV20-1
CDR3: CSASRLVDEQFF

V: TRBV7-9
CDR3: CASSRGTTGNEQFF

V: TRBV19
CDR3: CASSRGLSMNTEAFF

V: TRBV29-1
CDR3: CSAGGLGGPGAEAFF

V: TRBV18
CDR3: CASSPPNGMYYGYTF

V: TRBV19
CDR3: CASSPDRRDYNEQFF

V: TRBV30
CDR3: CAWARDSYGYTF

V: TRBV5-5
CDR3: CASSPVAGETQYF

V: TRBV29-1
CDR3: CSGTDRITYEQYF

V: TRBV6-5
CDR3: CASNIRGNNEQFF

V: TRBV30
CDR3: CAWETGGDTGELFF

V: TRBV28
CDR3: CASTGTGVNSPLHF

V: TRBV19
CDR3: CASSITEGSSYEQYF

V: TRBV7-9
CDR3: CASSFTTSGAETQYF

V: TRBV6-5
CDR3: CASSRLGGTDTQYF

V: TRBV5-1
CDR3: CASSLSTGDNEQFF

V: TRBV19
CDR3: CASLQGNTEAFF

V: TRBV10-3
CDR3: CATSPDTAFAEQYF

V: TRBV2
CDR3: CASSGGTGQGDEKLFF

V: TRBV10-3
CDR3: CASREAQAGNDGYTF

V: TRBV5-6
CDR3: CASNYRQGNQPQHF

V: TRBV28
CDR3: CASSSRWSGYTF

V: TRBV3-1/TRBV3-2
CDR3: CASSQDAKRGGWTGELFF

V: TRBV11-2
CDR3: CASSPTARQGDYEQYF

V: TRBV5-1
CDR3: CASSLEQGRTEAFF

V: TRBV10-3
CDR3: CAITDRTGGKNYGYTF

V: TRBV29-1
CDR3: CSVGGSDQPQHF

V: TRBV27
CDR3: CASSLRSGGIVDTEAFF

V: TRBV30
CDR3: CAWSYEENQPQHF

V: TRBV9
CDR3: CASSVGRWPSGANVLTF

V: TRBV19
CDR3: CASSMEREREQFF

V: TRBV5-4
CDR3: CASSRDRGIAFF